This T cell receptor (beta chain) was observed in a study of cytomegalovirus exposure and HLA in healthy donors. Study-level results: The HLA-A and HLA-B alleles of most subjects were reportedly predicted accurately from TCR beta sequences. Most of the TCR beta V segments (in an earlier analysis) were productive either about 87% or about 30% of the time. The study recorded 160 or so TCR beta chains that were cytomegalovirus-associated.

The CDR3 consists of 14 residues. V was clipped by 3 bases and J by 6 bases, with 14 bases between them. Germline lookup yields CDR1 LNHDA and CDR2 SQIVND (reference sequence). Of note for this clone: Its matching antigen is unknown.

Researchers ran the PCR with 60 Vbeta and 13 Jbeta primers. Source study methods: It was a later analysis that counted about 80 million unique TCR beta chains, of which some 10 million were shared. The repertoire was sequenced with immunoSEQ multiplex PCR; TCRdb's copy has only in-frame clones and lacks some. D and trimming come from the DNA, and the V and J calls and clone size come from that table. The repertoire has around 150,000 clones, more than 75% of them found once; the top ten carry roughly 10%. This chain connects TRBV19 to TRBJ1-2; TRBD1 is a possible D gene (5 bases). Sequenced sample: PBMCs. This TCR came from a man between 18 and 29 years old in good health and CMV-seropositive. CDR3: CASSMGSAGNGYTF. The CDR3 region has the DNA TGTGCCAGTAGTATGGGGTCGGCAGGGAATGGCTACACCTTC.